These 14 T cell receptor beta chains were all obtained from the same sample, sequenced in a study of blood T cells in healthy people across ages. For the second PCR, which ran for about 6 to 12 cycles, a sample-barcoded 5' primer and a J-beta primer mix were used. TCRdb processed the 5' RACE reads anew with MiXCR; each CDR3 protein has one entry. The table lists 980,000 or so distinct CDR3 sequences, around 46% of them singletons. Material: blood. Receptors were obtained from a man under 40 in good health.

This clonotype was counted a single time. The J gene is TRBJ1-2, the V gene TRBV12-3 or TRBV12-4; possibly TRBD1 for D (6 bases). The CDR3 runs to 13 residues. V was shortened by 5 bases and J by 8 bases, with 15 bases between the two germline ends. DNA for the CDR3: TGTGCCAGCAGTGGACAGTGGTTAGACGGCTACACCTTC. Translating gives CASSGQWLDGYTF.

The CDR3 region has the DNA TGTGCCAGCAGCTTGGTCGACAGGGGTTACAATGAGCAGTTCTTC. Translation gives CASSLVDRGYNEQFF. The chain recombines TRBV5-6 with TRBJ2-1; 8 nucleotides agree with TRBD1. Per germline, CDR1 SGHDT and CDR2 YYEEEE. V gave up 0 bases and J gave up 4 bases; unmatched junction bases: 3. This CDR3 region has 15 residues.

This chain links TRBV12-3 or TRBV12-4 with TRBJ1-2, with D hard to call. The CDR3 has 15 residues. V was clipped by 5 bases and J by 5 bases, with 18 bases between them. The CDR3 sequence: CASSPWAEAPYGYTF. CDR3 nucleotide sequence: TGTGCCAGCAGTCCCTGGGCCGAGGCCCCGTATGGCTACACCTTC.

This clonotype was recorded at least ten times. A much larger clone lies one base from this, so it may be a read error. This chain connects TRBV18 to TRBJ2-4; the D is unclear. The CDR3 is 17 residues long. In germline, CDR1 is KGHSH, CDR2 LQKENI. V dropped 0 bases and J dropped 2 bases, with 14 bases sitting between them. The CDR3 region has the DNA TGTGCCAGCTCACCACCGATAATTGCGGAAACCAAAAACATTCAGTACTTC. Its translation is CASSPPIIAETKNIQYF. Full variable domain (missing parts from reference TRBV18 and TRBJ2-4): NAGVMQNPRHLVRRRGQEARLRCSPMKGHSHVYWYRQLPEEGLKFMVYLQKENIIDESGMPKERFSAEFPKEGPSILRIQQVVRGDSAAYFCASSPPIIAETKNIQYFGAGTRLSVL.

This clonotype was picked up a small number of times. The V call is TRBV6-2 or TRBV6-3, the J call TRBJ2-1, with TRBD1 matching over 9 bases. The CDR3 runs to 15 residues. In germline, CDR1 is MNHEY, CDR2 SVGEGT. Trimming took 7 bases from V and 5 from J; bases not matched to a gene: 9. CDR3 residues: CASNWPGQGNNEQFF. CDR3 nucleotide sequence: TGTGCCAGCAACTGGCCGGGACAGGGTAACAATGAGCAGTTCTTC.

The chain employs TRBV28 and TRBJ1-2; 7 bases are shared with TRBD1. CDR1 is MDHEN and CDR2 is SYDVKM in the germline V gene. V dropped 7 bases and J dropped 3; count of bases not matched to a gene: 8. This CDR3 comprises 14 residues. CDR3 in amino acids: CASIPGTADYGYTF. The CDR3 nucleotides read TGTGCCAGCATTCCCGGGACAGCCGACTATGGCTACACCTTC.

The CDR3 spells CSVAGGHYEQYF. CDR3 DNA sequence: TGCAGCGTGGCCGGGGGTCACTACGAGCAGTACTTC. This chain connects TRBV29-1 to TRBJ2-7; a weak D match, TRBD2 (6 bases). CDR1 SQVTM and CDR2 ANQGSEA come from the germline V gene. The CDR3 loop spans 12 amino acids. Trimming took off 6 bases at V and 3 bases at J, with 12 bases between the two ends.

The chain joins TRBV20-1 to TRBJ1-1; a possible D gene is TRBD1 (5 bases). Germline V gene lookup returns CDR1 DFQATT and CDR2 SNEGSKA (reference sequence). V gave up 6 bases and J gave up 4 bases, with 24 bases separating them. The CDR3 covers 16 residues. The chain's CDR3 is CSAAQTGGQRGTEAFF. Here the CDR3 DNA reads TGCAGTGCCGCGCAAACCGGGGGTCAGCGGGGCACTGAAGCTTTCTTT.

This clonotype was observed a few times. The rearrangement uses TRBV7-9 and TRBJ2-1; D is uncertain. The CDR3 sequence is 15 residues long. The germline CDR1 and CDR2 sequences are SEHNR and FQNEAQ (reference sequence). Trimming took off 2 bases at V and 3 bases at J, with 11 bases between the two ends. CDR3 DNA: TGTGCCAGCAGCTTAAGCGACGGCGGCTACAATGAGCAGTTCTTC. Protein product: CASSLSDGGYNEQFF.

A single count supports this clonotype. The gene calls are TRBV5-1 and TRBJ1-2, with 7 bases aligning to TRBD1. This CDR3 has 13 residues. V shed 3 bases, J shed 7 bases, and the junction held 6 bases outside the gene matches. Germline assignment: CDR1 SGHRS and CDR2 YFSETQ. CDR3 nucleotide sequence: TGCGCCAGCAGCTACGGACAGGAGGGTGGCTACACCTTC. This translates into CASSYGQEGGYTF.

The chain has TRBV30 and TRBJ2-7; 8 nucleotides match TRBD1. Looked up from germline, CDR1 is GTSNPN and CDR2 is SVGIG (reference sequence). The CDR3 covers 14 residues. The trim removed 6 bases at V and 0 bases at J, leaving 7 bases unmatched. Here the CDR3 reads CACPGDRSSYEQYF. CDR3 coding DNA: TGTGCCTGCCCTGGGGACAGGAGCTCCTACGAGCAGTACTTC. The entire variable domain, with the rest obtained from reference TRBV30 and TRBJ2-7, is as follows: SQTIHQWPATLVQPVGSPLSLECTVEGTSNPNLYWYRQAAGRGLQLLFYSVGIGQISSEVPQNLSASRPQDRQFILSSKKLLLSDSGFYLCACPGDRSSYEQYFGPGTRLTVT.

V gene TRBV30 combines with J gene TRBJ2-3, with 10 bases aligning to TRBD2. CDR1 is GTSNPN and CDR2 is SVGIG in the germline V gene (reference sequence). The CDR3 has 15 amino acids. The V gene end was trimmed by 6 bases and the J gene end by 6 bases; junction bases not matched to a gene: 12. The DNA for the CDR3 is TGTGCCTGCCCCCCCGCTAGCGGGGGTGACGATACGCAGTATTTT. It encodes CACPPASGGDDTQYF.

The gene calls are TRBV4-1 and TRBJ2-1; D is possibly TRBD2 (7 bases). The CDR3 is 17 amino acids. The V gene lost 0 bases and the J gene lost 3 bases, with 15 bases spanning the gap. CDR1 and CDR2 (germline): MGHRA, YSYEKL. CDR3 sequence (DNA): TGCGCCAGCAGCCAAGAGGGGGGGCAGGGCGTCTACAATGAGCAGTTCTTC. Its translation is CASSQEGGQGVYNEQFF.

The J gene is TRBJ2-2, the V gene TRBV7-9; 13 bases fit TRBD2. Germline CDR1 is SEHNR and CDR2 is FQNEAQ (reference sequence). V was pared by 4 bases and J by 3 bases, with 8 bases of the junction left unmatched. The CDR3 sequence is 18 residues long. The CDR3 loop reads CASSSGLAGKVDTGELFF. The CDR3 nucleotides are TGTGCCAGCAGCTCGGGACTAGCGGGGAAGGTGGACACCGGGGAGCTGTTTTTT. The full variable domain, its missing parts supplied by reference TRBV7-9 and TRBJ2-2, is DTGVSQNPRHKITKRGQNVTFRCDPISEHNRLYWYRQTLGQGPEFLTYFQNEAQLEKSRLLSDRFSAERPKGSFSTLEIQRTEQGDSAMYLCASSSGLAGKVDTGELFFGEGSRLTVL.